This T cell receptor beta chain stems from a study of vaccination effects on CD4 cells after COVID-19. Study details: Vaccine administered to participants consisted of two doses of either BNT162b2 or mRNA-1273.

This clone was seen only a few times. What it binds is not known. Antigen-specific CD4+ T cell clonotypes were called by their expansion after viral peptide-pool culture in ViraFEST. Upon completion of 10 to 11 days in culture, CD4+ T cells were isolated. Vaccine recipients, nucleocapsid antibody negative, had no prior SARS-CoV-2 infection. Half of the medium was exchanged for IL-2 medium on both days 3 and 7. Produced via immunoSEQ multiplex PCR; TCRdb's table is partial and in-frame only. The data hold roughly 63,000 clones, with over 70% observed a single time. CDR3 length: 16 residues. J gave up 8 bases and V 0 bases, and 11 bases lay outside the gene matches. The germline V gene has CDR1 MGHRA and CDR2 YSYEKL.

The rearrangement uses TRBV4-1 and TRBJ1-2, with 8 bases aligning to TRBD1. The TCR was taken from a human donor who received a COVID-19 vaccine. Sequences were derived from CD4+ T cells from PBMCs cultured with HCoV-OC43 spike peptides, sampled before COVID-19 vaccination. The subset here: HCoV-OC43 spike overlapping peptide pool stimulation. The CDR3 spells CASSQEGVQGGEGYTF. DNA of the CDR3: TGCGCCAGCAGCCAAGAAGGGGTACAGGGGGGAGAAGGCTACACCTTC.